This T cell receptor (beta chain) was retrieved from a study of T cell repertoires in cytomegalovirus infection. Whole-study context: From public TCR beta signatures came an indication of both CMV infection and matching HLA type.

For this clonotype: Its specificity is not known.

In TCRdb, the reads were re-called with MiXCR into one record per CDR3 protein. In the table there are a few hundred thousand distinct CDR3 sequences, 25% to 35% of which are singletons. CDR3 length: 15 residues. Trimming shortened V by 4 bases and J by 1 base, and 13 bases separated the two germline ends. The germline V gene has CDR1 SEHNR and CDR2 FQNEAQ (reference sequence). The material was cultured PBMCs, obtained from culture after CMV antigen stimulation. The chain links TRBV7-9 to TRBJ1-1, with D possibly being TRBD1 (6 bases). This TCR was recovered from a human donor in good health (CMV status not recorded). Some clones in this sample may be carry-over from other donors' samples. The CDR3 loop is CASSSPDRRNTEAFF. The CDR3 nucleotides are TGTGCCAGCAGCTCCCCGGACAGAAGGAACACTGAAGCTTTCTTT.